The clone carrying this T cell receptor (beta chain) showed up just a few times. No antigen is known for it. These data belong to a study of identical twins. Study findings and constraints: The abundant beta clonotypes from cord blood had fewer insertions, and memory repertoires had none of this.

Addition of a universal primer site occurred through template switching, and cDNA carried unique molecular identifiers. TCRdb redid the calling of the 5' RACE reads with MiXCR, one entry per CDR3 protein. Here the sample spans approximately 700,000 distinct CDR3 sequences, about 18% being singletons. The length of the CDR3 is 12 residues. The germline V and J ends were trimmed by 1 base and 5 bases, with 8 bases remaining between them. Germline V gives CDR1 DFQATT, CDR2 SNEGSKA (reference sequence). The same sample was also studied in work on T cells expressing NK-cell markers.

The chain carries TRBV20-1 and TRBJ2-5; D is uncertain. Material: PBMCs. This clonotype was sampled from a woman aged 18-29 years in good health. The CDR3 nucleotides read TGCAGTGCTAGAGCGGTAGGGGAGACCCAGTACTTC. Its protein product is CSARAVGETQYF.